The TCR beta chain described here comes from a study of Graves' ophthalmopathy and Graves' hyperthyroidism. As for the study in general: Prior to any treatment, peripheral blood was collected at the time of initial diagnosis. Study-wide results and caveats: Most thyroid clonotypes expanded beyond 0.001 frequency were also found in blood.

This CDR3 comprises 13 residues. Per the germline V gene, CDR1 is SGHKS and CDR2 is YYEKEE (reference sequence). The PBMCs had their origin in roughly 9.4 ml of fresh peripheral blood. Regarding this clonotype: Its antigen is unknown. This sequence may be a read error, since a much larger clone differs from it by one base.

Amplification of TCR beta CDR3 regions used RNA transcripts. First-round RT-PCR with HTBI primers preceded a second-round multiplex PCR. A single record per CDR3 protein comes from TCRdb applying MiXCR to the multiplex PCR reads. The table shows over 650,000 distinct CDR3 sequences, with about two fifths occurring only once. The clonotype originates from an adult man with Graves' ophthalmopathy. The V gene is TRBV5-5, the J gene TRBJ2-7; TRBD1 matches at 7 bases. Sequencing was done on a sample of peripheral blood. CDR3 sequence reads: CASSSGTVYAQYV. CDR3 nucleotide sequence: TGTGCCAGCAGTTCCGGGACAGTCTACGCGCAGTACGTC.